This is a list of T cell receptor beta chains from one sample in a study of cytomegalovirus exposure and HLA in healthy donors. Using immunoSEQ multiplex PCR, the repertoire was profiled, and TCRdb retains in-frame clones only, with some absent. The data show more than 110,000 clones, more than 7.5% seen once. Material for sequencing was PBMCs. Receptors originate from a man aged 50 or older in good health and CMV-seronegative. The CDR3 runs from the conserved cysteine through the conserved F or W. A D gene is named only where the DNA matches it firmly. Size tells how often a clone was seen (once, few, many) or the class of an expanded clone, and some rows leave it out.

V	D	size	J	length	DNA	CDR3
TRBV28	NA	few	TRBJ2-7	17	TGTGCCAGCAGTTTAAAGGCTGGAGGTCTAGCCCTGTACGAGCAGTACTTC	CASSLKAGGLALYEQYF
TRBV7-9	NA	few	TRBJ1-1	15	TGTGCCAGCATAAAACTCGCAATGGTTGACACTGAAGCTTTCTTT	CASIKLAMVDTEAFF
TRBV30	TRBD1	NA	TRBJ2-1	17	TGTGCCTGGAGCGCACGGACAGGGGTCAGCTCCTACAATGAGCAGTTCTTC	CAWSARTGVSSYNEQFF
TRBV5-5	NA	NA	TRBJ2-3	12	TGTGCCAGCAGCTTGGCCCCTACTAGCTCAGATTTT	CASSLAPTSSDF
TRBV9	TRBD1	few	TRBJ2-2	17	TGTGCCAGCAGCGTACTTGGACAGGGGGCGAACACCGGGGAGCTGTTTTTT	CASSVLGQGANTGELFF
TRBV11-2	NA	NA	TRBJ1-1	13	TGTGCCAGCAGCTTGGGGGGGAACACTGAAGCTTTCTTT	CASSLGGNTEAFF
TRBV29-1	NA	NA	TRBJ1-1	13	TGCAGCGTGGCGAGTGCGGGGGCCACTGAAGCTTTCTTT	CSVASAGATEAFF
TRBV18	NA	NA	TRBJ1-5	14	TGTGCCAGCTCACCGAGGAATAGCAATCAGCCCCAGCATTTT	CASSPRNSNQPQHF
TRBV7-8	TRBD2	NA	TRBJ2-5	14	TGTGCCAGCAGCCTAGGACTAGGCGGAGAGAGCCAGTACTTC	CASSLGLGGESQYF
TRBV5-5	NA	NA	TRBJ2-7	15	TGTGCCAGCAGCCTGGTTGGAGGGAGTGGCTACGAGCAGTACTTC	CASSLVGGSGYEQYF
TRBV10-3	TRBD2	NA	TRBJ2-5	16	TGTGCCATCAGTGAAGGGGTAGCGGGTTTTAAAGAGACCCAGTACTTC	CAISEGVAGFKETQYF
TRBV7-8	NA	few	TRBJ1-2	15	TGTGCCAGCAGCTTACAGGATTCTTTCAACTATGGCTACACCTTC	CASSLQDSFNYGYTF
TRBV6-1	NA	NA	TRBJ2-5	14	TGTGCCAGCAGGACCGGGACACTCCAAGAGACCCAGTACTTC	CASRTGTLQETQYF
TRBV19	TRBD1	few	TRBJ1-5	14	TGTGCCAGTAGTATGACAGGGTACAATCAGCCCCAGCATTTT	CASSMTGYNQPQHF
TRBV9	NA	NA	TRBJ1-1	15	TGTGCCAGCAGCCAAACAATGACAGGCGACACTGAAGCTTTCTTT	CASSQTMTGDTEAFF
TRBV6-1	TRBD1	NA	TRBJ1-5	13	TGTGCCAGCAGAGGGACAGTCAATCAGCCCCAGCATTTT	CASRGTVNQPQHF
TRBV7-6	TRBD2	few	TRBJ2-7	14	TGTGCCAGCAGCACTCTAGCGGGAGTTTACGAGCAGTACTTC	CASSTLAGVYEQYF
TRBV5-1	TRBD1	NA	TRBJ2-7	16	TGCGCCAGCAGCTTGGTCCCTGACAGGGCCTCCTACGAGCAGTACTTC	CASSLVPDRASYEQYF
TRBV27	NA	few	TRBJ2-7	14	TGTGCCAGCAGTTCAAAACGGAGGACCTACGAGCAGTACTTC	CASSSKRRTYEQYF
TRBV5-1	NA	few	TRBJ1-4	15	TGCGCCAGCAGCCGCGGAGGGGCGACTAATGAAAAACTGTTTTTT	CASSRGGATNEKLFF
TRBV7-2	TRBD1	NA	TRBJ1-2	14	TGTGCCAGCAGCACACAGGGGGCGCGAGATGGCTACACCTTC	CASSTQGARDGYTF
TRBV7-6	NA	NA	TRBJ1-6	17	TGTGCCAGCAGTTTGGCGGTGGAGCCACGCTATAATTCACCCCTCCACTTT	CASSLAVEPRYNSPLHF
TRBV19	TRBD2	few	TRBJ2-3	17	TGTGCCAGTAGTTGGGGACTAGCGGCACGGGCGGGGGGTACGCAGTATTTT	CASSWGLAARAGGTQYF
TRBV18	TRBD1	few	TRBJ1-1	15	TGTGCCAGCTCAGTAAGGGGACAGGGGAACACTGAAGCTTTCTTT	CASSVRGQGNTEAFF
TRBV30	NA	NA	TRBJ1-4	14	TGTGCCTGGAGTGTACCAGGGGTTCGGGAAAAACTGTTTTTT	CAWSVPGVREKLFF
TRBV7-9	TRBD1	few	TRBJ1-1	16	TGTGCCAGCAGCTTAGGGGCAGGGGGATCGGACACTGAAGCTTTCTTT	CASSLGAGGSDTEAFF
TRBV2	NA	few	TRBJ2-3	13	TGTGCCACCCAGTCACAGTCCACAGATACGCAGTATTTT	CATQSQSTDTQYF
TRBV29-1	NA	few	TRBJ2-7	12	TGCAGCCTCTTGACAGGCATCTACGAGCAGTACTTC	CSLLTGIYEQYF
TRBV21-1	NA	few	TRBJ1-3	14	TGTGCCAGCAGAGGGACAGACTCTGGAAACACCATATATTTT	CASRGTDSGNTIYF
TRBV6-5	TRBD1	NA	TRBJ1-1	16	TGTGCCAGCAGGTACCGGGACAGGGGTATTAACACTGAAGCTTTCTTT	CASRYRDRGINTEAFF
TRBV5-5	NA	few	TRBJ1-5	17	TGTGCCAGCAGCTTGGCCGCGGCGGTGGCTAGCAATCAGCCCCAGCATTTT	CASSLAAAVASNQPQHF
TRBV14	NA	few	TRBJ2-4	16	TGTGCCAGCAGCCAAGTATTCGCGGGGCGGCAAAACATTCAGTACTTC	CASSQVFAGRQNIQYF
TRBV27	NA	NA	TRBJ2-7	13	TGTGCCAGCAGTTTAGGACAATTCTACGAGCAGTACTTC	CASSLGQFYEQYF
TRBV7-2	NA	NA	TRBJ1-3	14	TGTGCCAGCAGCTTTTCCGCGGAGGGAAACACCATATATTTT	CASSFSAEGNTIYF
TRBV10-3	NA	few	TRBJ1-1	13	TGTGCCATCAGTGAGTCCGTGAACACTGAAGCTTTCTTT	CAISESVNTEAFF
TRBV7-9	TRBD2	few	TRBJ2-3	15	TGTGCCAGCAGCTTAGCGGGGGGGTTCACAGATACGCAGTATTTT	CASSLAGGFTDTQYF
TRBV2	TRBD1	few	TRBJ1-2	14	TGTGCCAGCAGCCTACGGACAGGGGGAAGTGGCTACACCTTC	CASSLRTGGSGYTF
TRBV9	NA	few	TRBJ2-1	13	TGTGCCAGCAGCGTAACGAGATACAATGAGCAGTTCTTC	CASSVTRYNEQFF
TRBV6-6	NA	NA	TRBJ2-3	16	TGTGCCAGCAGGGGGGGACTGGATAGGGGCACAGATACGCAGTATTTT	CASRGGLDRGTDTQYF
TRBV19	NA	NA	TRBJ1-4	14	TGTGCCAGTAACACAGGCCCAGGAGGGGAAAAACTGTTTTTT	CASNTGPGGEKLFF
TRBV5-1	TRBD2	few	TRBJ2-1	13	TGCGCCAGCAGCTTGCAGCGGGAGAATGAGCAGTTCTTC	CASSLQRENEQFF
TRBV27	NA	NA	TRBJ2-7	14	TGTGCCAGCAGTTTAGTGGGAGGCACCTACGAGCAGTACTTC	CASSLVGGTYEQYF